This is a list of T cell receptor beta chains from one sample in a study. TCRdb used MiXCR to reprocess the 5' RACE reads, holding one entry per CDR3 protein. The sample has about 32,000 distinct CDR3 sequences, roughly 25% seen once. What was sequenced was memory CD4+ T cells sorted from blood. These receptors were taken from a female donor with breast cancer. Both conserved end residues are part of each CDR3. Each record gives: D gene, V gene, J gene, clone size, CDR3 DNA, CDR3 protein. The D gene is left open where the match is weak. Size tells how often a clone was seen (once, few, many) or the class of an expanded clone, and some rows leave it out.

D: NA
V: TRBV6-5
J: TRBJ1-5
size: many
DNA: TGTGCCAGCACTCCGTCTCAGTTTAGCAATCAGCCCCAGCATTTT
CDR3: CASTPSQFSNQPQHF

D: TRBD1
V: TRBV7-9
J: TRBJ1-1
size: NA
DNA: TGTGCCAGCAGCTCGAAGAACCTGGGACAGGCCCACGCGGCTTTCTTT
CDR3: CASSSKNLGQAHAAFF

D: NA
V: TRBV4-3
J: TRBJ1-2
size: few
DNA: TGCGCCAGCAGCCGCATGTCTTATTTCGATGGCTACACCTTC
CDR3: CASSRMSYFDGYTF

D: NA
V: TRBV7-9
J: TRBJ1-1
size: medium-sized
DNA: TGTGCCAGCAGCGTCGAGACGGTGAACACTGAAGCTTTCTTT
CDR3: CASSVETVNTEAFF

D: NA
V: TRBV4-3
J: TRBJ2-1
size: NA
DNA: TGCGCCAGCAGCCAAAATGGGACACAATACAATGAGCAGTTCTTC
CDR3: CASSQNGTQYNEQFF

D: TRBD2
V: TRBV5-1
J: TRBJ2-1
size: NA
DNA: TGCGCCAGCAGCGGGGGGGTTAACTTCAATGAGCAGTTCTTC
CDR3: CASSGGVNFNEQFF

D: NA
V: TRBV5-4
J: TRBJ2-2
size: NA
DNA: TGTGCCAGCAGCCTACTGGGGCACGCGAACACCGGGGAGCTGTTTTTT
CDR3: CASSLLGHANTGELFF

D: NA
V: TRBV20-1
J: TRBJ2-7
size: many
DNA: TGCAGTGCTAGCCCAGGGAACTCCTACGAGCAGTACTTC
CDR3: CSASPGNSYEQYF

D: TRBD1
V: TRBV3-1
J: TRBJ2-6
size: NA
DNA: TGTGCCAGCAGCCGCCCGGGACAGGGGTCCGGGGCCAACGTCCTGACTTTC
CDR3: CASSRPGQGSGANVLTF

D: NA
V: TRBV27
J: TRBJ1-5
size: NA
DNA: TGTGCCAGCAGTGGGCGGGGTGGTGTTCAGCCCCAGCATTTT
CDR3: CASSGRGGVQPQHF

D: TRBD1
V: TRBV5-1
J: TRBJ2-7
size: NA
DNA: TGCGCCAGCAGCTCCCGACAGGGGACCCGCTACGAGCAGTACTTC
CDR3: CASSSRQGTRYEQYF

D: NA
V: TRBV18
J: TRBJ1-1
size: few
DNA: TGTGCCAGCTCACAGACGACAGTCGAAGCTTTCTTT
CDR3: CASSQTTVEAFF

D: NA
V: TRBV7-8
J: TRBJ2-7
size: few
DNA: TGTGCCAGCAGGCCCGTTGCGTCCTACGAGCAGTACTTC
CDR3: CASRPVASYEQYF

D: TRBD2
V: TRBV25-1
J: TRBJ2-3
size: NA
DNA: TGTGCCAGCAGTGTCCGACTAGCTGGCACAGATACGCAGTATTTT
CDR3: CASSVRLAGTDTQYF

D: NA
V: TRBV27
J: TRBJ2-2
size: few
DNA: TGTGCCGTGAGATTTGCCGGGGAGCTGTTTTTT
CDR3: CAVRFAGELFF

D: TRBD1
V: TRBV9
J: TRBJ1-3
size: NA
DNA: TGTGCCAGCAGCGGACAGGGACCTGGAAACACCATATATTTT
CDR3: CASSGQGPGNTIYF

D: NA
V: TRBV6-5
J: TRBJ1-1
size: NA
DNA: TGTGCCAGCGAGACGAACACTGAAGCTTTCTTT
CDR3: CASETNTEAFF

D: TRBD2
V: TRBV27
J: TRBJ2-3
size: few
DNA: TGTGCCAGCAGTTCAGCGGGAACAGATACGCAGTATTTT
CDR3: CASSSAGTDTQYF

D: TRBD1
V: TRBV27
J: TRBJ2-7
size: few
DNA: TGTGCCAGCAGTCGGACAGGGCACTACGAGCAGTACTTC
CDR3: CASSRTGHYEQYF

D: NA
V: TRBV12-3/TRBV12-4
J: TRBJ2-5
size: many
DNA: TGTGCCAGCAGCCCAACGGGGAGAGAGACCCAGTACTTC
CDR3: CASSPTGRETQYF

D: NA
V: TRBV5-6
J: TRBJ2-3
size: NA
DNA: TGTGCCAGCAGCCCCCGGGCAGGCAGCACAGATACGCAGTATTTT
CDR3: CASSPRAGSTDTQYF

D: TRBD2
V: TRBV6-1
J: TRBJ2-6
size: many
DNA: TGTGCCAGCTTCCGAAGGGTAGCGGGGGGGCTCGGATCTGGGGCCAACGTCCTGACTTTC
CDR3: CASFRRVAGGLGSGANVLTF

D: TRBD1
V: TRBV4-1
J: TRBJ1-2
size: medium-sized
DNA: TGCGCCAGCAGCTCAGGGGGGAATGGCTACACCTTC
CDR3: CASSSGGNGYTF

D: NA
V: TRBV27
J: TRBJ1-2
size: many
DNA: TGTGCCAGCAGTTTATCCGACACTCAGGGCTACACCTTC
CDR3: CASSLSDTQGYTF

D: NA
V: TRBV5-1
J: TRBJ2-7
size: few
DNA: TGCGCCAGCAGCTTGACAGGTGTGACCTCCTACGAGCAGTACTTC
CDR3: CASSLTGVTSYEQYF

D: TRBD2
V: TRBV9
J: TRBJ2-3
size: many
DNA: TGTGCCAGCAGCGCCGGGACTAGCGGGACCGTTAGCACAGATACGCAGTATTTT
CDR3: CASSAGTSGTVSTDTQYF

D: NA
V: TRBV11-3
J: TRBJ1-1
size: few
DNA: TGTGCCAGCAGCTTTGGGGGTGGCACTGAAGCTTTCTTT
CDR3: CASSFGGGTEAFF

D: TRBD1
V: TRBV18
J: TRBJ1-1
size: NA
DNA: TGTGCCAGCTCACCGTGGGACAGGGAAAACACTGAAGCTTTCTTT
CDR3: CASSPWDRENTEAFF

D: NA
V: TRBV9
J: TRBJ2-2
size: few
DNA: TGTGCCAGCAGCGTAGACGGTGCCGGGGAGCTGTTTTTT
CDR3: CASSVDGAGELFF

D: NA
V: TRBV7-9
J: TRBJ2-1
size: NA
DNA: TGTGCCAGCAGCTTAGTGGCAGGGAGAAGCTCCTACAATGAGCAGTTCTTC
CDR3: CASSLVAGRSSYNEQFF